This paragraph reports one T cell receptor (beta chain). Its antigen is still unknown. The entry originates in a study of Ad26.COV2.S vaccination and SARS-CoV-2 variants. Study-level background: Enrolled in COV1001, the donor was in the Ad26.COV2.S trial arm, which received the vaccine. Dosing was one shot or two shots 56 days apart. Points from the study as a whole: TCR breadth and depth estimates may have understated total T cell responses. Following vaccination, spike-specific CD8+ and CD4+ T cell responses reportedly exhibited substantial breadth.

After removal of 4 bases from V and 3 bases from J, the junction contained 6 bases not matched to a gene. Looked up from germline, CDR1 is MGHRA and CDR2 is YSYEKL. The CDR3 has 15 amino acids. Measured with immunoSEQ multiplex PCR; TCRdb has only the in-frame clones, and not every one. The sample gives 350,000 to 500,000 clones, around nine tenths of which show up once; roughly 4% is in the top ten. Indicated treatment: about 20 received Ad26.COV2.S at low or high dose, single or two shots; roughly five received placebo; per-sample allocation not given. Specimen acquisition occurred on day 63 following the initial vaccine or placebo injection.

The chain employs TRBV4-1 and TRBJ2-1; 7 bases agree with TRBD2. This receptor was identified in a person aged 18-65 years who received the Ad26.COV2.S COVID-19 vaccine or a placebo. The input for sequencing was peripheral blood, taken in a trial of Ad26.COV2.S vaccine versus placebo. The CDR3 nucleotides read TGCGCCAGCAGCCTACTGGGGGGGTTCTACAATGAGCAGTTCTTC. Its protein product is CASSLLGGFYNEQFF.